The 3 T cell receptor beta chains given below trace back to one sample, sequenced in a study of T cells in Graves' hyperthyroidism and ophthalmopathy (dated by TCRdb to between 2017 and 2020). Receptor amplification or capture employed multiplex PCR. Sequencing relied on an Illumina HiSeq 2000. Amplification of TCR beta CDR3 regions was carried out from RNA transcripts. The first round of RT-PCR for the TCR CDR3 was performed with the HTBI primer set and the Qiagen OneStep RT-PCR kit. TCRdb reprocessing: public reads trimmed at Q25 with fastp, clones called with MiXCR, in-frame beta chains kept. One record per CDR3 amino acid sequence lists the most common genes and DNA. In this sample the table shows hundreds of thousands of distinct CDR3 sequences, more than 15% of which occur a single time. Under 3.5% of the sample rests with the top ten. The source material was blood. The receptors stem from a woman aged 40 to 55 with Graves' ophthalmopathy.

The chain joins TRBV20-1 to TRBJ2-7; TRBD2 aligns across 7 bases. V dropped 0 bases and J dropped 6; count of bases not matched to a gene: 11. There are 15 residues in the CDR3. Germline CDR1 is DFQATT and CDR2 is SNEGSKA (reference sequence). CDR3 nucleotide sequence: TGCAGTGCTAGAGAGGGGAGGGCCCAGTTGGGCGAGCAGTACTTC. Protein: CSAREGRAQLGEQYF.

The chain employs TRBV4-1 and TRBJ1-1; D is uncertain. The CDR3 covers 16 residues. CDR1 and CDR2 from the germline V gene are MGHRA and YSYEKL. The V end was cut by 1 base, the J end by 6 bases, with 18 bases between. CDR3 protein: CASSQVWGTGHSEAFF. As DNA, the CDR3 is TGCGCCAGCAGCCAAGTCTGGGGAACCGGGCACTCTGAAGCTTTCTTT.

DNA of the CDR3: TGTGCCAGCAGGAGGCTGCTGGTAGAGACCCAGTACTTC. As protein: CASRRLLVETQYF. The rearrangement uses TRBV6-2 or TRBV6-3 and TRBJ2-5; D not resolved. The CDR3 spans 13 residues. CDR1 is MNHEY, CDR2 SVGEGT, per germline. The V end lost 6 bases, the J end lost 4 bases, and 12 bases lay between the germline ends.